A single sample is the source of the 3 T cell receptor beta chains below, sequenced in a study of cytomegalovirus exposure and HLA in healthy donors. In the PCR, 60 Vbeta and 13 Jbeta primers were used. Libraries were prepared by immunoSEQ multiplex PCR; TCRdb keeps only in-frame clonotypes and omits some of them. Of approximately 190,000 clones listed, more than 65% are singletons. The sequenced sample was PBMCs. Receptors originate from a man in his fifties or sixties in good health and CMV-seronegative.

The chain has TRBV6-5 and TRBJ2-3, with TRBD2 as a possible D gene (7 bases). CDR3 length equals 14 residues. CDR1 is MNHEY and CDR2 is SVGAGI in the germline V gene. With 2 bases removed from V and 5 bases from J, the gap between germline ends came to 11 bases. CDR3 amino acids: CASSYGGAEDTQYF. For the CDR3, the DNA is TGTGCCAGCAGTTACGGGGGGGCCGAAGATACGCAGTATTTT.

This chain connects TRBV19 to TRBJ1-2, with 8 bases aligning to TRBD1. Germline CDR1 and CDR2: LNHDA and SQIVND (reference sequence). The CDR3 sequence is 14 residues long. V dropped 4 bases and J dropped 6; count of bases not matched to a gene: 7. CDR3 residues: CASSTAGGFDGYTF. In DNA, the CDR3 is TGTGCCAGTAGTACGGCAGGGGGCTTTGATGGCTACACCTTC.

The CDR3 here is CASSTGDWSEETQYF. For the CDR3, the DNA is TGTGCCAGCAGTACTGGGGACTGGAGCGAGGAGACCCAGTACTTC. The V and J genes are TRBV2 and TRBJ2-5, with a weak D call TRBD2 (6 bases). Germline-derived CDR1 and CDR2 are SNHLY and FYNNEI. V was pared by 5 bases and J by 5 bases, with 18 bases between. The CDR3 loop spans 15 amino acids.